Listed here are 17 T cell receptor beta chains from one sample, sequenced in a study of T cells in Graves' hyperthyroidism and ophthalmopathy. The investigators amplified TCR beta CDR3 regions from RNA transcripts. A first-round RT-PCR of the TCR CDR3 used the HTBI primer set. Via MiXCR, TCRdb re-called the multiplex PCR reads, giving one row per CDR3 protein. The data contain 350,000 to 400,000 distinct CDR3 sequences, about 20% of them singletons. The sample consisted of blood. The receptors here all came from a woman aged 18-35 years with Graves' hyperthyroidism.

This clonotype was counted many times. V is TRBV20-1 and J is TRBJ2-7; D not resolved. Trimming took off 7 bases at V and 0 bases at J, with 10 bases between the two ends. The CDR3 covers 12 residues. Germline CDR1 is DFQATT and CDR2 is SNEGSKA (reference sequence). For the CDR3, the DNA is TGCAGTGTGAGTCCGAGCTCCTACGAGCAGTACTTC. This sequence encodes CSVSPSSYEQYF.

The genes are TRBV28 and TRBJ2-4; 11 positions agree with TRBD1. The V gene end was trimmed by 5 bases and the J gene end by 5 bases; junction bases not matched to a gene: 5. The CDR3 has 15 residues. The V gene's germline CDR1 is MDHEN and CDR2 SYDVKM. The CDR3 DNA reads as TGTGCCAGCAGTACCGGGACAGGGGGACAAAACATTCAGTACTTC. It specifies CASSTGTGGQNIQYF. Combining the CDR3 with reference TRBV28 and TRBJ2-4 gives the whole variable domain DVKVTQSSRYLVKRTGEKVFLECVQDMDHENMFWYRQDPGLGLRLIYFSYDVKMKEKGDIPEGYSVSREKKERFSLILESASTNQTSMYLCASSTGTGGQNIQYFGAGTRLSVL.

The CDR3 here is CASSNQGGTEAFF. For the CDR3, the DNA is TGCGCCAGCAGCAATCAGGGGGGCACTGAAGCTTTCTTT. V gene TRBV5-1 combines with J gene TRBJ1-1; TRBD1 matches at 7 bases. Germline assignment: CDR1 SGHRS and CDR2 YFSETQ. J gave up 4 bases and V 4 bases, and 4 bases lay outside the gene matches. CDR3 length: 13 amino acids. The whole variable domain, filled in from reference TRBV5-1 and TRBJ1-1, reads KAGVTQTPRYLIKTRGQQVTLSCSPISGHRSVSWYQQTPGQGLQFLFEYFSETQRNKGNFPGRFSGRQFSNSRSEMNVSTLELGDSALYLCASSNQGGTEAFFGQGTRLTVV.

The sample holds many counts of this clonotype. The chain is built from TRBV29-1 and TRBJ1-5, with D unclear. The CDR3 length is 13 residues. V was trimmed by 4 bases and J by 6 bases, leaving 13 bases between them. Germline values: CDR1 SQVTM, CDR2 ANQGSEA. Here the CDR3 DNA reads TGCAGCGTTGGTCAGGCCACCGGTCAGCCCCAGCATTTT. Translating gives CSVGQATGQPQHF.

The chain joins TRBV28 to TRBJ1-5, with 10 bases fitting TRBD1. CDR1 MDHEN and CDR2 SYDVKM come from the germline V gene. V shed 6 bases and J 2 bases; nucleotides not matched to a gene: 7. The CDR3 consists of 16 residues. The CDR3: CASRADRGRGNQPQHF. In nucleotides, the CDR3 is TGTGCCAGCAGGGCTGACAGGGGGCGCGGCAATCAGCCCCAGCATTTT.

This clonotype appeared many times. This chain uses TRBV30 with TRBJ1-1; D is undetermined. The CDR3 loop spans 10 amino acids. Germline CDR1 GTSNPN, CDR2 SVGIG (reference sequence). V gave up 0 bases and J gave up 7 bases, with 3 bases separating them. CDR3 sequence (DNA): TGTGCCTGGAGTGTAATTGAAGCTTTCTTT. Its protein is CAWSVIEAFF.

Ten or more counts support this clonotype. The rearrangement uses TRBV7-7 and TRBJ1-2; a possible D gene is TRBD1 (6 bases). Germline CDR1 is SSHAT and CDR2 is FNYEAQ (reference sequence). The CDR3 length is 19 residues. V lost 5 bases, J lost 8 bases, and 33 bases lay in between. This CDR3 reads CASSDWRQERFARLSGYTF. The CDR3 bases are TGTGCCAGCAGCGACTGGCGACAGGAGCGTTTCGCGAGACTCAGCGGCTACACCTTC.

V is TRBV4-2 and J is TRBJ1-1; D gene ambiguous. The CDR3 spans 17 residues. Looked up from germline, CDR1 is LGHNA and CDR2 is YNFKEQ. The ends were cut back, 0 bases at V and 10 bases at J, with 24 bases in the middle. The CDR3 here is CASSQEEGVRVRGGAFF. CDR3 nucleotide sequence: TGTGCCAGCAGCCAAGAAGAGGGCGTGAGGGTGCGTGGTGGAGCTTTCTTT.

With respect to this clonotype: This sequence may be a read error, since a much larger clone differs from it by one base. CDR3 protein: CASSPGGGRTEACF. The CDR3 DNA reads TGTGCCAGCAGTCCCGGCGGAGGGCGGACTGAAGCTTGCTTT. V and J are TRBV6-1 and TRBJ1-1; D not certain. In germline, CDR1 is MNHNS, CDR2 SASEGT. CDR3 length equals 14 residues.

This clonotype was recorded at least ten times. The genes are TRBV9 and TRBJ1-2; perhaps TRBD1 as D (5 bases). CDR1 is SGDLS, CDR2 YYNGEE, per germline. The CDR3 has 14 residues. V lost 0 bases and J lost 4, with 10 bases in between. CDR3 loop: CASSVDRGGYGYTF. CDR3 DNA sequence: TGTGCCAGCAGCGTAGATAGGGGAGGCTATGGCTACACCTTC. Full variable domain (remainder filled in from reference TRBV9 and TRBJ1-2): DSGVTQTPKHLITATGQRVTLRCSPRSGDLSVYWYQQSLDQGLQFLIQYYNGEERAKGNILERFSAQQFPDLHSELNLSSLELGDSALYFCASSVDRGGYGYTFGSGTRLTVV.

Many counts were recorded for this clonotype. The chain uses TRBV12-3 or TRBV12-4 and TRBJ2-6, with D possibly TRBD2 on 6 matching bases. Trimming took off 8 bases at V and 3 bases at J, with 23 bases between the two ends. This CDR3 has 18 residues. CDR3 in amino acids: CASLGLWTNNFGANVLTF. CDR3 coding DNA: TGTGCCAGCCTCGGGCTTTGGACTAATAATTTTGGGGCCAACGTCCTGACTTTC.

V is TRBV6-2 or TRBV6-3 and J is TRBJ1-1; unclear D gene. Trimming took off 6 bases at V and 0 bases at J, with 20 bases between the two ends. This CDR3 is 17 amino acids long. Germline V CDR1 and CDR2: MNHEY, SVGEGT. CDR3 in amino acids: CASRHNSGRTMNTEAFF. The CDR3 DNA reads TGTGCCAGCAGGCACAATTCCGGACGTACCATGAACACTGAAGCTTTCTTT.

The chain carries TRBV7-2 and TRBJ2-5; D gene ambiguous. Deletions cut 4 bases from V and 6 bases from J, with 9 bases between. Germline V gene sequence: CDR1 SGHTA, CDR2 FQGNSA. The CDR3 totals 12 residues. The CDR3 coding sequence is TGTGCCAGCAGCTCTGACTGGCAGACCCAGTACTTC. This codes for CASSSDWQTQYF.

This clonotype was counted many times. The genes are TRBV7-8 and TRBJ1-2, with D possibly TRBD1 on 5 matching bases. Trimming removed 5 bases from V and 2 bases from J, with 15 bases in between. In germline, CDR1 is SGHVS, CDR2 FQNEAQ. The CDR3 totals 15 residues. This CDR3 reads CASSQPTGENYGYTF. The CDR3 DNA sequence: TGTGCCAGCAGCCAACCCACGGGGGAAAACTATGGCTACACCTTC.

In its sample, this clonotype was seen a few times. This rearrangement joins TRBV19 to TRBJ2-2; D may be TRBD1 (5 bases). CDR1 and CDR2 from the germline V gene are LNHDA and SQIVND (reference sequence). The CDR3 sequence is 14 residues long. V was pared by 0 bases and J by 7 bases, with 9 bases between. CDR3 residues: CASSIDQGNGELFF. The CDR3 nucleotides are TGTGCCAGTAGTATAGATCAGGGTAACGGGGAGCTGTTTTTT. Filled out from reference TRBV19 and TRBJ2-2, the complete variable domain reads DGGITQSPKYLFRKEGQNVTLSCEQNLNHDAMYWYRQDPGQGLRLIYYSQIVNDFQKGDIAEGYSVSREKKESFPLTVTSAQKNPTAFYLCASSIDQGNGELFFGEGSRLTVL.

This clonotype was detected ten times or more. Here the CDR3 DNA reads TGTGCCAGCCAGTTCCTAACCGGGACGGCATCTGGCTACACCTTC. As protein: CASQFLTGTASGYTF. The chain employs TRBV2 and TRBJ1-2; weak D call: TRBD1 (5 bases). CDR1 is SNHLY, CDR2 FYNNEI, per germline. The V end lost 8 bases, the J end lost 7 bases, and 23 bases lay between the germline ends. The CDR3 contains 15 residues.

In this sample, this clonotype turned up many times. This chain connects TRBV9 to TRBJ1-6, with D perhaps matching TRBD1 (5 bases). The CDR3 has 17 amino acids. Germline V gene sequence: CDR1 SGDLS, CDR2 YYNGEE. Trimming stripped 4 bases from V and 6 bases from J, with 20 bases between. In DNA, the CDR3 is TGTGCCAGCAGCCCAAGCGGACAAGTAAACGCTAATTCACCCCTCCACTTT. It is translated as CASSPSGQVNANSPLHF.